This T cell receptor (beta chain) was sequenced in a study of CD8 T cells in Susac syndrome. The multiple sclerosis control group comprised treatment-naive patients with stable or active relapsing-remitting disease. With random hexamers, reverse transcription was performed on about 0.45 to 1 ug of RNA. Amplification of the TCR beta CDR3 was carried out by immunoSEQ multiplex PCR, which spanned a total of 54 Vbeta and 13 Jbeta segments. TCRdb analysed the immunoSEQ multiplex PCR reads with MiXCR anew, one entry per CDR3 protein. The sample holds 190,000 or so distinct CDR3 sequences; 95% are singletons and the top ten take 0.082%. Germline V gene data show CDR1 as SGHDT and CDR2 as YYEEEE. The CDR3 has 13 amino acids. J gave up 12 bases and V 0 bases, and 3 bases lay outside the gene matches.

The receptor comes from a human donor with multiple sclerosis. The chain uses TRBV5-6 and TRBJ1-4, with 9 nucleotides matching TRBD1. Input material: CD4+ T cells from PBMCs. The CDR3 here is CASSLGTGVELFF. The DNA of the CDR3 is TGTGCCAGCAGCTTGGGGACAGGGGTAGAACTGTTTTTT. The variable domain in full, with the rest retrieved from reference TRBV5-6 and TRBJ1-4, is DAGVTQSPTHLIKTRGQQVTLRCSPKSGHDTVSWYQQALGQGPQFIFQYYEEEERQRGNFPDRFSGHQFPNYSSELNVNALLLGDSALYLCASSLGTGVELFFGSGTQLSVL.